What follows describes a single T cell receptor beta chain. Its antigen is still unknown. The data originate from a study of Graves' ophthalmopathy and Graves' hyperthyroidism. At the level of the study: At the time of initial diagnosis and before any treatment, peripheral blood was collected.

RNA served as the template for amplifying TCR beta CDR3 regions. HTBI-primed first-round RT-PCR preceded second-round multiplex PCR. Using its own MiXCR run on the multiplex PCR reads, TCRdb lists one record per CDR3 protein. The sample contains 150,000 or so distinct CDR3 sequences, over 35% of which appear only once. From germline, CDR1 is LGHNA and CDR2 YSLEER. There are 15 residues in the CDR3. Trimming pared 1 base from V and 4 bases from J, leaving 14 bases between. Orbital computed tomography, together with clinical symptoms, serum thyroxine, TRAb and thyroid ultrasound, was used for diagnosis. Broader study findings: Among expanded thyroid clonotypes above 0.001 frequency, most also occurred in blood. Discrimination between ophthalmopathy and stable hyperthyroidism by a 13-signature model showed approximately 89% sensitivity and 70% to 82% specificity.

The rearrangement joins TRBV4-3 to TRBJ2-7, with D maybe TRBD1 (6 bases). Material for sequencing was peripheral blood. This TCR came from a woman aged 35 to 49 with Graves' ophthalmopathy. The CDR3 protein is CASSQGRDKVYEQYF. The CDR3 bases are TGCGCCAGCAGCCAAGGCAGGGACAAAGTGTACGAGCAGTACTTC.